What follows are 18 T cell receptor beta chains derived from one specimen sequenced in a study of blood T cell repertoires in COVID-19 (dated by TCRdb to about 2020). Libraries were constructed by the immunoSEQ multiplex PCR assay. Not all clones reach the TCRdb copy of this immuneACCESS table, which keeps in-frame sequences only. Checked studies attribute under half of the gap to unresolved V genes and leave the rest unexplained. The sample table records approximately 250,000 clones; 83% of these occur just once. About 4.9% of the sample belongs to the ten largest clones. Sequenced: peripheral blood. These receptors all come from a man in his 60s who had recovered from COVID-19.

This sequence joins TRBV19 and TRBJ2-1; 8 bases are a match to TRBD2. The J segment lost 8 bases and the V segment lost 2 bases, leaving 8 bases of the junction unmatched. The CDR3 covers 15 residues. The germline CDR1 and CDR2 sequences are LNHDA and SQIVND (reference sequence). The CDR3 loop reads CASSILSGRRDEQFF. The CDR3 nucleotides read TGTGCCAGTAGTATACTCAGCGGGAGAAGGGATGAGCAGTTCTTC.

This clone was seen once. The chain employs TRBV19 and TRBJ2-2; TRBD1 agrees at 10 bases. There are 15 residues in the CDR3. V trimming: 7 bases; J trimming: 5 bases; junction bases outside the gene matches: 7. CDR1 LNHDA and CDR2 SQIVND come from the germline V gene (reference sequence). The chain's CDR3 is CASKRDRGYTGELFF. CDR3 sequence (DNA): TGTGCCAGTAAGCGGGACAGGGGTTATACCGGGGAGCTGTTTTTT.

This chain connects TRBV3-1 (or the pseudogene TRBV3-2) to TRBJ1-1, with D tentatively TRBD1 (5 bases). The CDR3 is 15 amino acids. Germline values: CDR1 LGHDT, CDR2 YNNKEL (reference sequence). V dropped 4 bases and J dropped 0 bases, with 12 bases sitting between them. CDR3 region: CASSPWTRVNTEAFF. The DNA for the CDR3 is TGTGCCAGCAGCCCATGGACACGGGTGAACACTGAAGCTTTCTTT.

The chain joins TRBV28 to TRBJ2-5; D unclear. Germline CDR1 MDHEN, CDR2 SYDVKM. The CDR3 is 14 amino acids. V lost 3 bases and J lost 4, with 12 bases in between. The CDR3 is CASSLTTGPETQYF. The CDR3 bases are TGTGCCAGCAGTTTGACGACGGGTCCAGAGACCCAGTACTTC.

The chain joins TRBV13 to TRBJ2-6; D is possibly TRBD1 (6 bases). Germline V gene sequence: CDR1 PRHDT, CDR2 FYEKMQ (reference sequence). The length of the CDR3 is 20 residues. Trimming stripped 2 bases from V and 0 bases from J, with 20 bases between. The CDR3 loop reads CASSLPQGQNLHSGANVLTF. For the CDR3, the DNA is TGTGCCAGCAGCTTACCCCAAGGACAGAACCTGCACTCTGGGGCCAACGTCCTGACTTTC.

This chain joins TRBV7-9 and TRBJ2-7, with a tentative D call TRBD1 (7 bases). This CDR3 comprises 14 residues. V lost 5 bases and J lost 6, with 17 bases in between. Germline V CDR1 and CDR2: SEHNR, FQNEAQ (reference sequence). CDR3 sequence reads: CASSMQGGIGEQYF. The CDR3 nucleotides read TGTGCCAGCAGCATGCAGGGGGGTATTGGCGAGCAGTACTTC.

CDR3 DNA sequence: TGTGCCAGCAGCCAACAGGGGACCGAAGCTTTCTTT. It is translated as CASSQQGTEAFF. The chain is built from TRBV28 and TRBJ1-1; 7 bases map to TRBD1. The V gene's germline CDR1 is MDHEN and CDR2 SYDVKM. The CDR3 covers 12 residues. The ends lost 6 bases at V and 8 bases at J; junction bases unmatched: 6.

The sample holds one count of this clone. The chain carries TRBV6-6 and TRBJ1-3, with a tentative D call TRBD1 (5 bases). V was cut by 4 bases and J by 2 bases, with 9 bases left in between. Germline assignment: CDR1 MNHNY and CDR2 SVGAGI (reference sequence). The CDR3 sequence is 14 residues long. The CDR3 region is CASSFGGTGNTIYF. CDR3 DNA: TGTGCCAGCAGTTTCGGGGGAACTGGAAACACCATATATTTT.

DNA for the CDR3: TGTGCCACCAGCAGCCCTAGCGGTCGGGGAAGCTCCTACAATGAGCAGTTCTTC. The encoded protein is CATSSPSGRGSSYNEQFF. The chain links TRBV15 to TRBJ2-1; the match to TRBD2 covers 7 bases. V dropped 3 bases and J dropped 0; count of bases not matched to a gene: 11. Germline loops: CDR1 LNHNV, CDR2 YYDKDF (reference sequence). This CDR3 is 18 amino acids long. The whole variable domain, filled in from reference TRBV15 and TRBJ2-1, reads DAMVIQNPRYQVTQFGKPVTLSCSQTLNHNVMYWYQQKSSQAPKLLFHYYDKDFNNEADTPDNFQSRRPNTSFCFLDIRSPGLGDTAMYLCATSSPSGRGSSYNEQFFGPGTRLTVL.

The V call is TRBV7-2, the J call TRBJ1-4; TRBD1 matches 8 bases. Trimming at V came to 1 base and at J to 7 bases, leaving 5 bases not matched to a gene. Germline-derived CDR1 and CDR2 are SGHTA and FQGNSA. This CDR3 contains 15 residues. For the CDR3, the DNA is TGTGCCAGCAGCTTAGGGAGAGACAGGGGTGAAAAACTGTTTTTT. This encodes CASSLGRDRGEKLFF.

V and J are TRBV19 and TRBJ2-1, with 8 positions matching TRBD2. V dropped 5 bases and J dropped 0; count of bases not matched to a gene: 12. The CDR3 totals 18 residues. Germline CDR1 LNHDA, CDR2 SQIVND (reference sequence). The chain's CDR3 is CASSVTSGVGGSYNEQFF. The CDR3 DNA sequence: TGTGCCAGTAGTGTCACTAGCGGAGTCGGAGGCTCCTACAATGAGCAGTTCTTC.

CDR3 region: CASSSLAGGYYGYTF. The DNA for the CDR3 is TGTGCCAGCAGCTCCCTGGCAGGGGGATACTATGGCTACACCTTC. The rearrangement joins TRBV7-9 to TRBJ1-2; 7 nucleotides match TRBD1. Germline values: CDR1 SEHNR, CDR2 FQNEAQ (reference sequence). The ends lost 4 bases at V and 3 bases at J; junction bases unmatched: 8. This CDR3 is 15 amino acids long. The full variable domain, rest sourced from reference TRBV7-9 and TRBJ1-2, is DTGVSQNPRHKITKRGQNVTFRCDPISEHNRLYWYRQTLGQGPEFLTYFQNEAQLEKSRLLSDRFSAERPKGSFSTLEIQRTEQGDSAMYLCASSSLAGGYYGYTFGSGTRLTVV.

The V and J genes are TRBV5-4 and TRBJ2-5; 12 bases fit TRBD2. This CDR3 is 17 amino acids long. Looked up from germline, CDR1 is SGHNT and CDR2 is YYREEE (reference sequence). J gave up 5 bases and V 0 bases, and 8 bases lay outside the gene matches. Written as DNA, the CDR3 is TGTGCCAGCAGCTTGGGGGCTAGCGGGGGGGCCCGGGAGACCCAGTACTTC. It translates to CASSLGASGGARETQYF.

The chain uses TRBV18 and TRBJ2-1, with 9 bases aligning to TRBD2. Germline CDR1 reads KGHSH; CDR2 reads LQKENI. The CDR3 extends over 13 amino acids. With V trimmed by 2 bases and J by 8 bases, 1 base remained unmatched. In DNA, the CDR3 is TGTGCCAGCTCACCATGGACTAGCGATGAGCAGTTCTTC. Translation: CASSPWTSDEQFF.

This clone was counted a few times. The chain links TRBV29-1 to TRBJ2-1, with 8 bases lining up with TRBD2. Germline CDR1 is SQVTM and CDR2 is ANQGSEA. This CDR3 comprises 15 residues. The trim removed 4 bases at V and 0 bases at J, leaving 5 bases unmatched. CDR3 nucleotide sequence: TGCAGCGTTGGGTCTGCGGGGGGCTCCTACAATGAGCAGTTCTTC. This translates into CSVGSAGGSYNEQFF.

This rearrangement joins TRBV30 to TRBJ1-2, with no clear D. Germline V gene data show CDR1 as GTSNPN and CDR2 as SVGIG (reference sequence). Trimming removed 8 bases at V and 0 bases at J, with 13 bases between. CDR3 length: 13 amino acids. The CDR3 region has the DNA TGTGCCGTCTCACAACAAGCTAACTATGGCTACACCTTC. Translated, it gives CAVSQQANYGYTF.

Of note for this clone: Other DNA sequences of this sample code for an identical CDR3. The chain recombines TRBV28 with TRBJ2-7; D unresolved. The CDR3 loop spans 11 amino acids. The germline CDR1 and CDR2 sequences are MDHEN and SYDVKM. Trimming cost V 4 bases and J 3 bases, with 4 bases left between them. CDR3 sequence reads: CASSSSYEQYF. CDR3 coding DNA: TGTGCCAGCAGTTCCAGCTACGAGCAGTACTTC.

This clone is a singleton in its sample. The chain joins TRBV12-3 or TRBV12-4 to TRBJ1-1, with a tentative D call TRBD1 (5 bases). CDR3 length: 13 amino acids. V was pared by 4 bases and J by 8 bases, with 14 bases between. Here the CDR3 reads CASSSQVGVEAFF. The CDR3 coding sequence is TGTGCCAGCAGTTCACAGGTCGGTGTGGAAGCTTTCTTT.